One sample yielded the 2 T cell receptor beta chains listed below, sequenced in a study of human T cells and chemical hapten exposure. Time point denoted: healthy volunteer bleed at 6 weeks. Unseparated into fractions, whole blood served as the source from which total RNA was extracted. TCRdb re-derived calls from the RACE reads in MiXCR, one entry per CDR3 protein. Of 50,000 to 70,000 distinct CDR3 sequences listed, 6% to 7% are singletons. The sequenced sample was whole blood. All receptors derive from a female donor in good health. Some clones in this sample may be carry-over from other donors' samples.

The chain has TRBV6-5 and TRBJ2-1; TRBD1 is a possible D gene (6 bases). The germline V and J ends were trimmed by 6 bases and 6 bases, with 12 bases remaining between them. In germline, CDR1 is MNHEY, CDR2 SVGAGI. The CDR3 has 13 residues. The CDR3 DNA is TGTGCCAGCAGCCCGGGGACACCCAATGAGCAGTTCTTC. Translation: CASSPGTPNEQFF.

This clonotype appeared many times. The chain carries TRBV15 and TRBJ2-3, with unresolved D. Germline assignment: CDR1 LNHNV and CDR2 YYDKDF (reference sequence). Trimming removed 0 bases from V and 1 base from J, with 5 bases in between. The CDR3 is made up of 14 amino acids. The CDR3, as DNA: TGTGCCACCAGCAGAGATTCGCGCACAGATACGCAGTATTTT. Translation gives CATSRDSRTDTQYF.